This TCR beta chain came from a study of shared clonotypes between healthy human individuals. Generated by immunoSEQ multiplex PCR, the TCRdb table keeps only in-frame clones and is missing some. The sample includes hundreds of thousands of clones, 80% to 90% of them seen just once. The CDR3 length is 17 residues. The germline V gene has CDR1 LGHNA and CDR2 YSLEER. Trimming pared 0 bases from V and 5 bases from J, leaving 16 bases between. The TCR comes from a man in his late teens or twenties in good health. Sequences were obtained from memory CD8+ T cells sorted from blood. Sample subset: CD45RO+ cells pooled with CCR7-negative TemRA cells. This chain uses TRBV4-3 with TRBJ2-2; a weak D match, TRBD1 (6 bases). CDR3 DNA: TGCGCCAGCAGCCAAGATCGTGGCAGGGGAAGAACCGGGGAGCTGTTTTTT. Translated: CASSQDRGRGRTGELFF.